Shown below are 23 T cell receptor beta chains from a single sample sequenced in a study of cytomegalovirus exposure and HLA in healthy donors. Some clones are missing from TCRdb's copy, which holds only in-frame ones; the method was immunoSEQ multiplex PCR. The data hold a few hundred thousand clones, with roughly 88% observed a single time. What was sequenced was PBMCs. All receptors derive from a man younger than 45 in good health and CMV-seronegative.

The rearrangement links TRBV6-6 to TRBJ2-3; tentatively, D is TRBD2 (7 bases). The CDR3 has 14 amino acids. V was cut by 0 bases and J by 6 bases, with 10 bases left in between. CDR1 MNHNY and CDR2 SVGAGI come from the germline V gene (reference sequence). This CDR3 reads CASSYSGGLDTQYF. The CDR3 bases are TGTGCCAGCAGTTACTCGGGGGGGCTGGATACGCAGTATTTT.

The chain uses TRBV7-9 and TRBJ1-2, with 8 bases lining up with TRBD1. The CDR3 loop spans 16 amino acids. Trimming cost V 5 bases and J 6 bases; bases outside gene matches: 14. From germline, CDR1 is SEHNR and CDR2 FQNEAQ (reference sequence). CDR3 loop: CASSPTDRESLDGYTF. As DNA, the CDR3 is TGTGCCAGCAGCCCAACGGACAGGGAGTCTCTAGATGGCTACACCTTC.

This clone was seen a single time. V gene TRBV4-1 combines with J gene TRBJ2-3; 8 bases line up with TRBD2. Germline V lookup: CDR1 MGHRA, CDR2 YSYEKL. The junction had 8 bases not matched to a gene; V was cut back by 1 base and J by 5 bases. The length of the CDR3 is 16 residues. The CDR3 here is CASSQVSGGPGDTQYF. The CDR3 DNA sequence: TGCGCCAGCAGCCAAGTATCGGGGGGGCCAGGAGATACGCAGTATTTT.

This rearrangement joins TRBV6-5 to TRBJ2-1; maybe TRBD2 (6 bases). Germline V gene data show CDR1 as MNHEY and CDR2 as SVGAGI. V was trimmed by 8 bases and J by 8 bases, leaving 13 bases between them. The CDR3 has 12 residues. The CDR3 DNA follows: TGTGCCAGCGGCCAGACTAGACATGAGCAGTTCTTC. Translating gives CASGQTRHEQFF.

The chain carries TRBV9 and TRBJ2-1, with 8 bases aligning to TRBD2. Germline V lookup: CDR1 SGDLS, CDR2 YYNGEE. Trimming took 3 bases from V and 7 from J; bases not matched to a gene: 9. The CDR3 sequence is 15 residues long. CDR3 residues: CASSGPGGGLNEQFF. CDR3 coding DNA: TGTGCCAGCAGCGGCCCCGGGGGGGGCCTAAATGAGCAGTTCTTC. Full variable domain (outside the CDR3, taken from reference TRBV9 and TRBJ2-1): DSGVTQTPKHLITATGQRVTLRCSPRSGDLSVYWYQQSLDQGLQFLIQYYNGEERAKGNILERFSAQQFPDLHSELNLSSLELGDSALYFCASSGPGGGLNEQFFGPGTRLTVL.

The CDR3 DNA reads TGCGCCAGCAGCCAAGACACAGGGGTCTTCCAAGAGACCCAGTACTTC. Its translation is CASSQDTGVFQETQYF. The chain joins TRBV4-1 to TRBJ2-5, with TRBD1 matching over 7 bases. The CDR3 loop spans 16 amino acids. Germline V gene data show CDR1 as MGHRA and CDR2 as YSYEKL. With 0 bases clipped from V and 1 base from J, the junction kept 5 bases outside the gene matches.

This sequence joins TRBV19 and TRBJ1-2, with 8 bases fitting TRBD1. Germline V CDR1 and CDR2: LNHDA, SQIVND (reference sequence). The CDR3 is made up of 17 amino acids. J was trimmed by 6 bases and V by 2 bases; bases with no gene match: 14. CDR3 in amino acids: CASSILGQAGSHDGYTF. In DNA form, the CDR3 reads TGTGCCAGTAGTATACTGGGACAGGCCGGAAGCCACGATGGCTACACCTTC.

The chain carries TRBV2 and TRBJ2-1, with 7 positions matching TRBD2. Germline V gene lookup returns CDR1 SNHLY and CDR2 FYNNEI. V was pared by 4 bases and J by 10 bases, with 16 bases of the junction left unmatched. CDR3 size: 16 residues. CDR3 loop: CASSGKGERGLLEQFF. The CDR3 DNA sequence: TGTGCCAGCAGTGGAAAAGGAGAGCGGGGCCTCCTCGAGCAGTTCTTC.

This clone was seen only once. V gene TRBV29-1 combines with J gene TRBJ2-1; TRBD2 agrees at 13 bases. Trimming at V came to 0 bases and at J to 9 bases, leaving 5 bases not matched to a gene. The CDR3 is made up of 15 amino acids. From germline, CDR1 is SQVTM and CDR2 ANQGSEA. The CDR3 loop is CSVEDTSGGASEQFF. CDR3 in DNA: TGCAGCGTTGAAGATACTAGCGGGGGGGCCAGTGAGCAGTTCTTC.

V and J are TRBV7-2 and TRBJ1-5; TRBD1 matches 7 bases. J lost 2 bases, V lost 1 base, and 8 bases had no gene match. The CDR3 contains 17 residues. Germline loops: CDR1 SGHTA, CDR2 FQGNSA. The CDR3: CASSLGQGGFGNQPQHF. The CDR3 coding sequence is TGTGCCAGCAGCTTAGGGCAGGGGGGATTTGGCAATCAGCCCCAGCATTTT.

The rearrangement links TRBV6-1 to TRBJ1-2; 7 nucleotides line up with TRBD1. The CDR3 has 15 amino acids. V lost 2 bases to trimming and J lost 3 bases; unmatched junction nucleotides: 6. Germline V CDR1 and CDR2: MNHNS, SASEGT. The CDR3 loop reads CASSEWRTGDYGYTF. The CDR3 nucleotides read TGTGCCAGCAGTGAATGGCGGACAGGAGACTATGGCTACACCTTC.

The gene calls are TRBV6-1 and TRBJ1-1; unclear D gene. V was pared by 8 bases and J by 2 bases, with 15 bases between. The CDR3 has 14 residues. Germline CDR1 is MNHNS and CDR2 is SASEGT. The CDR3 loop is CASGQEGDNTEAFF. CDR3 in DNA: TGTGCCAGCGGTCAAGAAGGAGACAACACTGAAGCTTTCTTT.

The V and J genes are TRBV7-9 and TRBJ2-3; 7 bases fit TRBD2. The CDR3 length is 17 residues. Germline values: CDR1 SEHNR, CDR2 FQNEAQ (reference sequence). The V segment lost 5 bases and the J segment 1 base; nucleotides outside the gene matches: 12. CDR3 sequence reads: CASSLAVSGTGTDTQYF. DNA for the CDR3: TGTGCCAGCAGCCTCGCAGTGAGCGGGACGGGCACAGATACGCAGTATTTT.

The V and J genes are TRBV18 and TRBJ1-2; 7 nucleotides match TRBD1. The CDR3 extends over 20 amino acids. V was clipped by 4 bases and J by 2 bases; unmatched bases: 22. Per germline, CDR1 KGHSH and CDR2 LQKENI. The CDR3 loop is CASSQSVGALDRIKNYGYTF. The CDR3 DNA reads TGTGCCAGCTCACAGTCGGTGGGCGCGTTGGACAGGATAAAGAACTATGGCTACACCTTC.

The chain carries TRBV18 and TRBJ2-4; 7 bases line up with TRBD1. This CDR3 has 15 amino acids. Germline assignment: CDR1 KGHSH and CDR2 LQKENI. V was pared by 6 bases and J by 3 bases, with 8 bases of the junction left unmatched. Here the CDR3 DNA reads TGTGCCAGCTCTCTCACAGGGGATGACAAAAACATTCAGTACTTC. It translates to CASSLTGDDKNIQYF.

The chain recombines TRBV7-8 with TRBJ1-4; 9 positions agree with TRBD1. CDR1 and CDR2 (germline): SGHVS, FQNEAQ. CDR3 size: 17 residues. Unmatched junction bases numbered 7, after V lost 5 bases and J lost 0 bases. Here the CDR3 reads CASSPSDRGATNEKLFF. Written as DNA, the CDR3 is TGTGCCAGCAGCCCGAGCGACAGGGGGGCAACTAATGAAAAACTGTTTTTT.

This chain links TRBV7-6 with TRBJ1-6; TRBD1 is a possible D gene (6 bases). V was shortened by 4 bases and J by 7 bases, with 8 bases between the two germline ends. Germline V gene data show CDR1 as SGHVS and CDR2 as FNYEAQ. The CDR3 sequence is 13 residues long. The CDR3 DNA reads TGTGCCAGCAGCTCGGGGGGCAATTCACCCCTCCACTTT. This translates into CASSSGGNSPLHF.

V gene TRBV4-3 combines with J gene TRBJ2-1; no reliable D call. Between the trimmed V and J ends, which lost 1 base and 0 bases, there was a span of 7 bases. Germline V lookup: CDR1 LGHNA, CDR2 YSLEER. The CDR3 consists of 15 residues. The CDR3 reads CASSQVDSSYNEQFF. In DNA form, the CDR3 reads TGCGCCAGCAGCCAAGTTGATAGCTCCTACAATGAGCAGTTCTTC.

The gene calls are TRBV7-2 and TRBJ2-7; TRBD2 agrees at 10 bases. This CDR3 comprises 15 residues. V was pared by 4 bases and J by 0 bases, with 3 bases of the junction left unmatched. Germline V gene lookup returns CDR1 SGHTA and CDR2 FQGNSA. CDR3 coding DNA: TGTGCCAGCAGCTCTAGCGGGGGATCCTCCTACGAGCAGTACTTC. Translation gives CASSSSGGSSYEQYF.

The rearrangement links TRBV18 to TRBJ1-1; 9 nucleotides match TRBD1. The CDR3 contains 16 residues. In germline, CDR1 is KGHSH, CDR2 LQKENI. Germline trimming cut 3 bases from V and 11 bases from J; bases unmatched to any gene: 16. Here the CDR3 DNA reads TGTGCCAGCTCACCGCTGCCAGGGACAGGGAATTTAGGGGCTTTCTTT. This codes for CASSPLPGTGNLGAFF.

This chain links TRBV4-1 with TRBJ2-1; 7 nucleotides agree with TRBD1. CDR1 and CDR2 (germline): MGHRA, YSYEKL. Trimming at V came to 5 bases and at J to 1 base, leaving 11 bases not matched to a gene. This CDR3 has 17 residues. CDR3 nucleotide sequence: TGCGCCAGCAGCGGCCTAGGACAGGTGAGATCCTACAATGAGCAGTTCTTC. This sequence encodes CASSGLGQVRSYNEQFF.

This clone was recorded once. The CDR3 DNA reads TGTGCCAGCAGCTTAGCTGGGGGGGCCAAAAACATTCAGTACTTC. Translation: CASSLAGGAKNIQYF. The chain combines TRBV7-6 with TRBJ2-4; a possible D gene is TRBD2 (6 bases). The CDR3 totals 15 residues. Per the germline V gene, CDR1 is SGHVS and CDR2 is FNYEAQ. V lost 0 bases and J 1 base, leaving 7 bases between the germline ends. The complete variable domain, with remaining parts taken from reference TRBV7-6 and TRBJ2-4, reads GAGVSQSPRYKVTKRGQDVALRCDPISGHVSLYWYRQALGQGPEFLTYFNYEAQQDKSGLPNDRFSAERPEGSISTLTIQRTEQRDSAMYRCASSLAGGAKNIQYFGAGTRLSVL.

V is TRBV18 and J is TRBJ2-7; 9 bases agree with TRBD1. This CDR3 region has 14 residues. Germline V gene lookup returns CDR1 KGHSH and CDR2 LQKENI. J was trimmed by 5 bases and V by 0 bases; bases with no gene match: 2. This CDR3 is CASSPPRTGDEQYF. CDR3 DNA sequence: TGTGCCAGCTCACCACCGAGGACAGGGGACGAGCAGTACTTC.